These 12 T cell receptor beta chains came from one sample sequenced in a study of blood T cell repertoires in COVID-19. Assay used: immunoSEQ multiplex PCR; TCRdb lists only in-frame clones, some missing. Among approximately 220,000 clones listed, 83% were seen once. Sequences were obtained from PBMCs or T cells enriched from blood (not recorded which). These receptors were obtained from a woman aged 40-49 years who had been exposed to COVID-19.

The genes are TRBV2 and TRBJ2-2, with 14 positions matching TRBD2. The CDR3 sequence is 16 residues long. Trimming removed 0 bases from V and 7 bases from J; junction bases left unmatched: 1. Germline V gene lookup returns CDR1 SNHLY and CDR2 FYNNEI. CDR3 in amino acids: CASSEAGLAGVGELFF. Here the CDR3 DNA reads TGTGCCAGCAGTGAAGCGGGACTAGCGGGGGTCGGGGAGCTGTTTTTT.

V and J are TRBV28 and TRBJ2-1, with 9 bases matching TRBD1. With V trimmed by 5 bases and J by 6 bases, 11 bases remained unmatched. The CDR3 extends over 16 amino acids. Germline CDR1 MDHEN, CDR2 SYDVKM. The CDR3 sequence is CASSGTGTGRTNEQFF. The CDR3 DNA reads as TGTGCCAGCAGTGGAACCGGGACAGGGCGTACCAATGAGCAGTTCTTC.

This CDR3 is CASSLGQGGYGYTF. In DNA, the CDR3 is TGTGCCAGCAGCCTGGGACAGGGAGGATATGGCTACACCTTC. This chain uses TRBV3-1 (or the pseudogene TRBV3-2) with TRBJ1-2; TRBD1 agrees at 9 bases. Losses at the gene ends were 4 bases for V and 5 bases for J; bases not matched to a gene: 5. The germline V gene encodes CDR1 LGHDT and CDR2 YNNKEL (reference sequence). The CDR3 spans 14 residues.

Written as DNA, the CDR3 is TGTGCCAGCAGCTCCGGGGTAGCCCCAGATACGCAGTATTTT. The encoded protein is CASSSGVAPDTQYF. This sequence joins TRBV27 and TRBJ2-3, with D perhaps TRBD2 (5 bases). The CDR3 loop spans 14 amino acids. The V end was cut by 6 bases, the J end by 4 bases, with 14 bases between. CDR1 is MNHEY and CDR2 is SMNVEV in the germline V gene (reference sequence).

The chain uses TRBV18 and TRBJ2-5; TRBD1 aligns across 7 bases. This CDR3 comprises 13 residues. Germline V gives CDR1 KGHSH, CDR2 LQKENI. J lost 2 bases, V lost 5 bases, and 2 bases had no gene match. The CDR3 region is CASSTGDQETQYF. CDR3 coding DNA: TGTGCCAGCTCAACAGGGGATCAAGAGACCCAGTACTTC.

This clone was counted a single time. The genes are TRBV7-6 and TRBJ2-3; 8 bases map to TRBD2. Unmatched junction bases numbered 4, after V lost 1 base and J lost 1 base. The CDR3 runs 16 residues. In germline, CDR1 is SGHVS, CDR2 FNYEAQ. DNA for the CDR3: TGTGCCAGCAGCTTAGGTGGTAGCGGGGGCACAGATACGCAGTATTTT. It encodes CASSLGGSGGTDTQYF.

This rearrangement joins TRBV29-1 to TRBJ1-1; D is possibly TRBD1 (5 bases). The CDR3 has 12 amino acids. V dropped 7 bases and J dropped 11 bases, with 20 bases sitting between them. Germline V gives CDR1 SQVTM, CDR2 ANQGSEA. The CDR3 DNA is TGCAGCGCGGGGCTCCGATACAATGATGCTTTCTTT. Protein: CSAGLRYNDAFF.

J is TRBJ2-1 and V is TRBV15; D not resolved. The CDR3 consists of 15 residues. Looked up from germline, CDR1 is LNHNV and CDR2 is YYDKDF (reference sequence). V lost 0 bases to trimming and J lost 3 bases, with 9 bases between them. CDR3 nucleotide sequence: TGTGCCACCAGCAGAGATAACTCATACTACAATGAGCAGTTCTTC. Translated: CATSRDNSYYNEQFF.

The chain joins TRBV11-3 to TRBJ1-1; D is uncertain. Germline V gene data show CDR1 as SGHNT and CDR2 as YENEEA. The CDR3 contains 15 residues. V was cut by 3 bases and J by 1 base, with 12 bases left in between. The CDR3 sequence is CASSFFGGQNTEAFF. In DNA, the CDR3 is TGTGCCAGCAGCTTCTTCGGCGGCCAGAACACTGAAGCTTTCTTT.

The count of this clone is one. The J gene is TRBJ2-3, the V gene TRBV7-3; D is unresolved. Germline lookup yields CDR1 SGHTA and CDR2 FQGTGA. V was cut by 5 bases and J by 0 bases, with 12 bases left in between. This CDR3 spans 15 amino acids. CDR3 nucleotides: TGTGCCAGCAGCCTAGAGGCGCAGAGCACAGATACGCAGTATTTT. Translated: CASSLEAQSTDTQYF. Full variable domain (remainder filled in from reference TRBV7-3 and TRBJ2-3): GAGVSQTPSNKVTEKGKYVELRCDPISGHTALYWYRQSLGQGPEFLIYFQGTGAADDSGLPNDRFFAVRPEGSVSTLKIQRTERGDSAVYLCASSLEAQSTDTQYFGPGTRLTVL.

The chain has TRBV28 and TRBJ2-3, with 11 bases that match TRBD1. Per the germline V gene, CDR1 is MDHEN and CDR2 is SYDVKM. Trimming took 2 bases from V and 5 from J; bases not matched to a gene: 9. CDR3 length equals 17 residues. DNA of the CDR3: TGTGCCAGCAGTTTACCCCCCGGGACAGGGGGAGGAGATACGCAGTATTTT. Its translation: CASSLPPGTGGGDTQYF. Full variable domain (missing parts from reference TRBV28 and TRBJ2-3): DVKVTQSSRYLVKRTGEKVFLECVQDMDHENMFWYRQDPGLGLRLIYFSYDVKMKEKGDIPEGYSVSREKKERFSLILESASTNQTSMYLCASSLPPGTGGGDTQYFGPGTRLTVL.

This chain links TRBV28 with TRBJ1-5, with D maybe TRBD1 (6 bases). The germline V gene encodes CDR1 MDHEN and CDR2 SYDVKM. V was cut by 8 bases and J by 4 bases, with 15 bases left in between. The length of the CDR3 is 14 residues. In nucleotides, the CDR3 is TGTGCCAGCGGATCAGGGGCTGTGAATCAGCCCCAGCATTTT. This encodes CASGSGAVNQPQHF. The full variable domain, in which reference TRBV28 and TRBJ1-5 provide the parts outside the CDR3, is DVKVTQSSRYLVKRTGEKVFLECVQDMDHENMFWYRQDPGLGLRLIYFSYDVKMKEKGDIPEGYSVSREKKERFSLILESASTNQTSMYLCASGSGAVNQPQHFGDGTRLSIL.